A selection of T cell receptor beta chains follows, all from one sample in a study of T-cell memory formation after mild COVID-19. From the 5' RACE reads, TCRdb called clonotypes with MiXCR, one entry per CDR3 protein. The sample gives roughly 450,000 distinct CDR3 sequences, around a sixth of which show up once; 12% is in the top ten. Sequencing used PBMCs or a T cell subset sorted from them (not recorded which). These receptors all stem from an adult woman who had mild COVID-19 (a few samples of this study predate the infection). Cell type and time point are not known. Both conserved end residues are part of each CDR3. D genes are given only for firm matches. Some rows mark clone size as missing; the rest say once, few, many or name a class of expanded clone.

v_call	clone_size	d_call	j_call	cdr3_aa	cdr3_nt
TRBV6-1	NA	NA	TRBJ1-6	CASSRAMGPNSPLHF	TGTGCCAGCAGTAGAGCGATGGGACCCAATTCACCCCTCCACTTT
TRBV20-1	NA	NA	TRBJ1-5	CSATGTPHSNQPQHF	TGCAGTGCCACAGGGACACCCCATAGCAATCAGCCCCAGCATTTT
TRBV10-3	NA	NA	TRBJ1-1	CAISPTGNTEAFF	TGTGCCATCAGTCCGACAGGGAACACTGAAGCTTTCTTT
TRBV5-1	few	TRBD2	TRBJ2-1	CASSWTPTSGSGEQFF	TGCGCCAGCAGCTGGACCCCGACTAGCGGGAGTGGTGAGCAGTTCTTC
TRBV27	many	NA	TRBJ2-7	CASTFRLGNEQYF	TGTGCCAGCACCTTTAGACTTGGGAACGAGCAGTACTTC
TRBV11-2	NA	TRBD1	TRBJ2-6	CASIRDRGRSETNVLTF	TGTGCCAGCATCCGGGACAGGGGGCGGTCGGAGACCAACGTCCTGACTTTC
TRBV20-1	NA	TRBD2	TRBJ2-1	CSALPGLAATLAKNEQFF	TGCAGTGCCCTACCGGGACTAGCGGCCACACTGGCCAAAAATGAGCAGTTCTTC
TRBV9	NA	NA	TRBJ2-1	CASSASSGRGHEQFF	TGTGCCAGCAGCGCTTCATCCGGAAGGGGCCATGAGCAGTTCTTC
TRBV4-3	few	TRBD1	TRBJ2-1	CASSLDPRDRGANEQFF	TGCGCCAGCAGCCTAGACCCTCGGGACAGGGGTGCGAATGAGCAGTTCTTC
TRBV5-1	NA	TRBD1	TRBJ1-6	CASSLDRDRGSPLHF	TGCGCCAGCAGCTTGGACCGGGACAGGGGTTCACCCCTCCACTTT
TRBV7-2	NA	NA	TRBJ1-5	CASSLVSGYSNQPQHF	TGTGCCAGCAGCTTAGTATCAGGGTACAGCAATCAGCCCCAGCATTTT
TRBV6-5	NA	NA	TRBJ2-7	CASRRLASPYEQYF	TGTGCCAGCAGGAGGCTAGCGAGCCCCTACGAGCAGTACTTC
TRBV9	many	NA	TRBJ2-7	CASSPTGTHASEQYF	TGTGCCAGCAGTCCGACCGGGACGCATGCTTCCGAGCAGTACTTC
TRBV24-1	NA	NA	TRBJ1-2	CATSDVLGTRGYTF	TGTGCCACCAGTGATGTACTAGGGACCCGTGGCTACACCTTC
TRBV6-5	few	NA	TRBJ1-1	CASRWGNTEAFF	TGTGCCAGCAGATGGGGAAACACTGAAGCTTTCTTT
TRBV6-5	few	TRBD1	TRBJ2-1	CASRMKGAAFF	TGTGCCAGCCGTATGAAGGGGGCTGCGTTCTTC
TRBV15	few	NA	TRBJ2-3	CATSRDSGGSTDTQYF	TGTGCCACCAGCAGAGATTCCGGCGGATCCACAGATACGCAGTATTTT
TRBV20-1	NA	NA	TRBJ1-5	CSARLKGGRAFGQPQHF	TGCAGTGCTAGATTGAAGGGAGGCAGGGCGTTCGGTCAGCCCCAGCATTTT
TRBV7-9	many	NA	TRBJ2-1	CASSLGIRGPPHHNEQFF	TGTGCCAGCAGCTTAGGGATACGGGGACCCCCTCACCACAATGAGCAGTTCTTC
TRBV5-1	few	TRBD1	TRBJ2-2	CASSLWLGTEGAGELFF	TGCGCCAGCAGCTTATGGTTGGGGACAGAAGGGGCCGGGGAGCTGTTTTTT
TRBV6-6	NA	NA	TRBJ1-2	CASGSTNYGYTF	TGTGCCAGCGGGTCCACTAACTATGGCTACACCTTC
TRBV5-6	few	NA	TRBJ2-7	CASSYSAEQYF	TGTGCCAGCAGCTACTCTGCCGAGCAGTACTTC
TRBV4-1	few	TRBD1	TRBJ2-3	CASSQGTGGVDTQYF	TGCGCCAGCAGCCAAGGGACAGGGGGGGTTGATACGCAGTATTTT
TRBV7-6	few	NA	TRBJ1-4	CASGGAHEKLFF	TGTGCCAGCGGGGGTGCCCATGAAAAACTGTTTTTT
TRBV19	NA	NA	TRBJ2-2	CASSIKGGHYTGELFF	TGTGCCAGTAGTATTAAGGGGGGGCATTACACCGGGGAGCTGTTTTTT
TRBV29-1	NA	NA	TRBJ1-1	CSVSEVNTEAFF	TGCAGCGTTTCGGAAGTGAACACTGAAGCTTTCTTT
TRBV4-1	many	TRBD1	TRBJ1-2	CASSQEGTGGFYGYTF	TGCGCCAGCAGCCAAGAGGGGACAGGGGGGTTTTATGGCTACACCTTC
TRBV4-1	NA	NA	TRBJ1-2	CASSRVGAGSGYTF	TGCGCCAGCAGTCGAGTGGGCGCAGGGAGCGGCTACACCTTC
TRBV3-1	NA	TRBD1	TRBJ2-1	CASSQLDRGEQFF	TGTGCCAGCAGCCAGCTGGACAGGGGAGAGCAGTTCTTC
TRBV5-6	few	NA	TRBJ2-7	CASTRGGTDLSYEQYF	TGTGCCAGCACCCGGGGCGGGACGGACCTCTCCTACGAGCAGTACTTC
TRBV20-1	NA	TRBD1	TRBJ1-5	CSASMAGQGVTKQPQHF	TGCAGTGCTAGTATGGCGGGACAGGGGGTAACGAAACAGCCCCAGCATTTT
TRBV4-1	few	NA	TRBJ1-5	CASSQDVGFSNQPQHF	TGCGCCAGCAGCCAAGATGTCGGGTTTAGCAATCAGCCCCAGCATTTT
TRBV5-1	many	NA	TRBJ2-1	CASSLRDQYNEQFF	TGCGCCAGCAGCTTGCGGGACCAGTACAATGAGCAGTTCTTC
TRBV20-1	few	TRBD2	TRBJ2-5	CSVPGGTGTQETQYF	TGCAGTGTTCCGGGGGGGACCGGGACCCAAGAGACCCAGTACTTC
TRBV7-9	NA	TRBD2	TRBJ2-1	CASSFPGTSGNPSYNEQFF	TGTGCCAGCAGCTTCCCCGGGACTAGCGGGAACCCTTCCTACAATGAGCAGTTCTTC
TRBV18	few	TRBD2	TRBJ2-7	CASSPPRGSGAYEQYF	TGTGCCAGCTCACCCCCGAGGGGTAGCGGGGCCTACGAGCAGTACTTC
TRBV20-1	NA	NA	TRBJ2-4	CSATPGDLAKNIQYF	TGCAGTGCTACTCCAGGGGATCTAGCCAAAAACATTCAGTACTTC
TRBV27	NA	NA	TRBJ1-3	CASSLIGVPGNTIYF	TGTGCCAGCAGTTTAATCGGGGTCCCTGGAAACACCATATATTTT
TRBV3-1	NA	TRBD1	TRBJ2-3	CASSQGQGSVTDTQYF	TGTGCCAGCAGCCAAGGACAGGGGTCCGTCACAGATACGCAGTATTTT
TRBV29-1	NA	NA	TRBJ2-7	CSVPGTRYREQYF	TGCAGCGTTCCCGGGACAAGGTATCGCGAGCAGTACTTC
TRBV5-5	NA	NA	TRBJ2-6	CASSLEGANVLTF	TGTGCCAGCAGCTTGGAAGGGGCCAACGTCCTGACTTTC
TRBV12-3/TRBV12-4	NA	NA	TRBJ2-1	CASSRVSKGDEQFF	TGTGCCAGCAGTCGGGTCTCCAAAGGGGATGAGCAGTTCTTC
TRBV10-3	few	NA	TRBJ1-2	CAIPETVEGNGYTF	TGTGCCATCCCGGAAACAGTAGAAGGAAATGGCTACACCTTC
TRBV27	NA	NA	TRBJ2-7	CASSLRIPGSTVYEQYF	TGTGCCAGCAGTTTACGGATTCCGGGCTCAACCGTCTACGAGCAGTACTTC
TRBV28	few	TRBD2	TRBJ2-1	CASSSPLLAGAWNEQFF	TGTGCCAGCAGTTCCCCTCTACTAGCGGGGGCTTGGAATGAGCAGTTCTTC
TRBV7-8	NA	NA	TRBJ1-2	CASSSHRSGRSYGYTF	TGTGCCAGCAGCTCACACCGTTCAGGGAGGAGTTATGGCTACACCTTC
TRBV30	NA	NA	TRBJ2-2	CAWTSGYIGELFF	TGTGCCTGGACGTCAGGGTATATCGGGGAGCTGTTTTTT
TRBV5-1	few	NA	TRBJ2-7	CASSLGWTGLSYEQYF	TGCGCCAGCAGCTTGGGGTGGACGGGCCTCTCCTACGAGCAGTACTTC